This TCR beta chain came from a study of OX40 agonist ivuxolimab in advanced cancers. Some background on the complete study: Ivuxolimab was a fully human IgG2 agonistic monoclonal antibody targeting the costimulatory receptor OX40 (CD134). Intravenous ivuxolimab was administered to patients every 2 weeks at six dose levels: 0.01, 0.1, 0.3, 1.5, 3 and 10 mg/kg. Of the 50 or so patients in dose escalation, about 20 had hepatocellular carcinoma, roughly 15 had melanoma, 9 had renal cell carcinoma and 9 had head and neck cancer. A male proportion of roughly 80% and a mean age of approximately 58 years, ranging from about 20 to 80, were recorded for the dose-escalation cohort. Patients were allowed to have had prior anti-PD-1, anti-PD-L1 or anti-CTLA-4 therapy, and 40% of the dose-escalation patients had been treated with checkpoint inhibitors. Partial responses were achieved by three dose-escalation patients, of whom one had hepatocellular carcinoma and two had cutaneous melanoma. The purpose of peripheral TCRbeta sequencing was to test whether ivuxolimab changed TCR sequence diversity and led to clonal T-cell expansion. The paper describes the monotherapy dose-escalation part (N = 52 patients) of the phase I trial of ivuxolimab. Study-level results and caveats: In partial responders in the 0.1-3.0 mg/kg groups, normalized peripheral clonal expansion was found to be among the lowest, especially among CD8+ T cells. Clonal expansion of both CD4+ and CD8+ blood T cells was observed from baseline to week 6 at doses 0.1 to 3.0 mg/kg. Antigen specificity was not determined for the clonally expanded peripheral T cells. After ivuxolimab, more expanded clones were found on average in CD8+ T cells than in CD4+ T cells. Low levels of normalized T-cell clonal expansion were also shown by some nonresponding patients.

A remark on this clone: This clone's antigen is unknown. No qualities accompany the bases; no much larger clone lies one base away.

The trial excluded patients who had a history of autoimmune disease or who were on systemic immunosuppression. Peripheral blood for TCR sequencing was collected from all dose cohorts at baseline, on cycle 4 day 1, and on cycle 7 day 1. The samples were drawn from a first-in-human, open-label, multicenter phase I dose-escalation trial of ivuxolimab. The trial enrolled adults with locally advanced or metastatic head and neck squamous cell, hepatocellular, melanoma or renal cell carcinoma. Before TCR sequencing, CD4+ T cells and CD8+ T cells were sorted from peripheral blood as separate populations. Deletion took 8 bases off V and 4 bases off J, with a span of 17 bases between the germline ends. The germline V gene sets CDR1 to MGHDK and CDR2 to SYGVNS. The CDR3 holds 14 amino acids from the cysteine to the phenylalanine. Only the CDR3 DNA is retained, 42 bases long and in frame from the first base.

For sequencing of the TCRbeta CDR3 region, genomic DNA was extracted from the sorted cells. TCRbeta CDR3 regions were sequenced using the immunoSEQ Assay. TCRdb took over this immuneACCESS table, retaining in-frame rearrangements with V and J assigned. Such tables are incomplete; in checked studies, under half of the missing clones stem from an unresolved V gene, and the remainder is unexplained. The sample has 65,000 to 95,000 clones on record, about nine tenths of them singletons. The top ten hold approximately 0.2% of the sample. This receptor was identified in an adult with an advanced solid tumor such as melanoma, head and neck, liver or kidney cancer. Source: CD4+ or CD8+ T cells sorted from blood, taken in a trial of the OX40 agonist ivuxolimab. This chain is built from TRBV25-1 and TRBJ2-5; TRBD1 could be the D gene, as 6 bases match. The CDR3 reads as follows: CASAPQGIRETQYF. In nucleotide form, the sequence is TGTGCCAGCGCCCCCCAGGGGATAAGAGAGACCCAGTACTTC.